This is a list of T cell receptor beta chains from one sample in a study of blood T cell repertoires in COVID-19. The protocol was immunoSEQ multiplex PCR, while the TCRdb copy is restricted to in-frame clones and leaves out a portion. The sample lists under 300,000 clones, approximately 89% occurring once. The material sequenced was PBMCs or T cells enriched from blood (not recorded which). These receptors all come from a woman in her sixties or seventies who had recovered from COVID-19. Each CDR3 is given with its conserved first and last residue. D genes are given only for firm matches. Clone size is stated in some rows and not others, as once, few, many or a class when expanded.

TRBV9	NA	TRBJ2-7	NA	TGTGCCAGCAGCGCCTTGGACAGTACCTACGAGCAGTACTTC	CASSALDSTYEQYF
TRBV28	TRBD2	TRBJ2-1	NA	TGTGCCAGCAGCCCTAGCGGGGGGGACTCCTACAATGAGCAGTTCTTC	CASSPSGGDSYNEQFF
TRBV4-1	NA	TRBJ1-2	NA	TGCGCCAGCAGCCAAACCGAGACAGGTCCCTATGGCTACACCTTC	CASSQTETGPYGYTF
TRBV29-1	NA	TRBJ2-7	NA	TGCAGCGTTGGTCCTTCGACTAACTACGAGCAGTACTTC	CSVGPSTNYEQYF
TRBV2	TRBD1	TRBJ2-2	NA	TGTGCCAGCAGAATAGGGACAGGCTACACCGGGGAGCTGTTTTTT	CASRIGTGYTGELFF
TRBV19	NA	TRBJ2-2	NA	TGTGCCAGTAACGCGCCCCTAGCCGGGGAGCTGTTTTTT	CASNAPLAGELFF
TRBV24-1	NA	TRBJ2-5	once	TGTGCCACCAGTGATTATAGGGGTTTAGAGACCCAGTACTTC	CATSDYRGLETQYF
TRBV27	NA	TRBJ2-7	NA	TGTGCCAGCAGTAGGACAGCAAAGTTATCCTACGAGCAGTACTTC	CASSRTAKLSYEQYF
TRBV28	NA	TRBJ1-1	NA	TGTGCCAGCAGTTTAGGGAGCATGAACACTGAAGCTTTCTTT	CASSLGSMNTEAFF
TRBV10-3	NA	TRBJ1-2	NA	TGTGCCATCAGCGCCGGGAGGGACTATGGCTACACCTTC	CAISAGRDYGYTF
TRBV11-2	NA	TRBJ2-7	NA	TGTGCCAGCAGCCGTTGGGGGGACAGCCGCTACGAGCAGTACTTC	CASSRWGDSRYEQYF
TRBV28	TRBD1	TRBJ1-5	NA	TGTGCCAGCAGTCCACCTACCGCGAGGGGGCTGGGGTGGCAGCCCCAGCATTTT	CASSPPTARGLGWQPQHF
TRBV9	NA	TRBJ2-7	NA	TGTGCCAGCAGCCCCGCAGCGGGCAGGGACGAGCAGTACTTC	CASSPAAGRDEQYF
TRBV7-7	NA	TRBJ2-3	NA	TGTGCTAGCAGCTTAGGGCGGGGAGGAGATACGCAGTATTTT	CASSLGRGGDTQYF
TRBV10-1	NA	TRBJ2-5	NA	TGCGCCAGCAGTGAGTCCCCCCGGGGTCCCCAAGAGACCCAGTACTTC	CASSESPRGPQETQYF
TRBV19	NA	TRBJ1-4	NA	TGTGCCAGTACCCGGGTTCAGGGGCCCGAAAAACTGTTTTTT	CASTRVQGPEKLFF
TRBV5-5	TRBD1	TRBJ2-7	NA	TGTGCCAGCAGCCAACCAGGGGGCTACGAGCAGTACTTC	CASSQPGGYEQYF
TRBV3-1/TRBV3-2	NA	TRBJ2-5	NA	TGTGCCAGCAGCAGGACACAAGAGACCCAGTACTTC	CASSRTQETQYF
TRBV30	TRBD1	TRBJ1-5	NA	TGTGCCGTTGACAGGGGGGGCAATCAGCCCCAGCATTTT	CAVDRGGNQPQHF
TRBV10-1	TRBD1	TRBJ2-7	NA	TGCGCCAGCAGTGGGGGGACAGGATACGAGCAGTACTTC	CASSGGTGYEQYF
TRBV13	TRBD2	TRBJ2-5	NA	TGTGCCAGCAGCTTATCTAGCGGGGGGGCGGTAGAGACCCAGTACTTC	CASSLSSGGAVETQYF
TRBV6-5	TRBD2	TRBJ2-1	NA	TGTGCCAGCAATCGGGGGGGGGCCTACAATGAGCAGTTCTTC	CASNRGGAYNEQFF
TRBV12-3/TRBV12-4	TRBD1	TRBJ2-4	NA	TGTGCCAGCAGTAAAGGACAGGGGGACATTCAGTACTTC	CASSKGQGDIQYF
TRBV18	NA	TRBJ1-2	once	TGTGCCAGCTCGGCGGGGGCTCAAGAAGCCTATGGCTACACCTTC	CASSAGAQEAYGYTF
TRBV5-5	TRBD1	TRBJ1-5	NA	TGTGCCAGCCAGACAGGGGACGGCAATCAGCCCCAGCATTTT	CASQTGDGNQPQHF
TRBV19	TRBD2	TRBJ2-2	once	TGTGCCGGAAAAGCGGGGACGAACACCGGGGAGCTGTTTTTT	CAGKAGTNTGELFF
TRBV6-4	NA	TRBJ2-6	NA	TGTGCCAGCAGCGAAGATACATATTCTGGGGCCAACGTCCTGACTTTC	CASSEDTYSGANVLTF
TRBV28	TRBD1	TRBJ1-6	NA	TGTGCCAGCACCCTACAGGGGTCCCCCACTAATTCACCCCTCCACTTT	CASTLQGSPTNSPLHF
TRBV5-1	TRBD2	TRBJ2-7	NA	TGCGCCAGCAGTCTGGCTAGCGGGGCTGACTACGAGCAGTACTTC	CASSLASGADYEQYF
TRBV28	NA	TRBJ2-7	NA	TGTGCCAGCAGATACTTAAACTACGAGCAGTACTTC	CASRYLNYEQYF
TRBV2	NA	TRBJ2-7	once	TGTGCCAGCAGTGTTCAGGGGGGAGAGCAGTACTTC	CASSVQGGEQYF
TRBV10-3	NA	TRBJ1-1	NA	TGTGCCATCAGGGCGACATTCAACACTGAAGCTTTCTTT	CAIRATFNTEAFF
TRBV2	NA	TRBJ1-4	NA	TGTGCCAGCAATTTCGGACAGATTGAAAAACTGTTTTTT	CASNFGQIEKLFF
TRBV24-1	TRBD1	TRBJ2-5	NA	TGTGCCACCAGTGATTTAGGGACAGGGGGCCAAGAGACCCAGTACTTC	CATSDLGTGGQETQYF
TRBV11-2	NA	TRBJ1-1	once	TGTGCCAGCAGCTACAGCCAGACGGACACTGAAGCTTTCTTT	CASSYSQTDTEAFF
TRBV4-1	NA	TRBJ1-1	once	TGCGCCAGCAGTCGCATACCCTTAAACTCTGAAGCTTTCTTT	CASSRIPLNSEAFF
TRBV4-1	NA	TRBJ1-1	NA	TGCGCCAGCAGTCCCAGCGATACTGAAGCTTTCTTT	CASSPSDTEAFF
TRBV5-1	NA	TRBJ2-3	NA	TGCGCCAGCAGCTTGGCCCCGGGACTCACAGATACGCAGTATTTT	CASSLAPGLTDTQYF
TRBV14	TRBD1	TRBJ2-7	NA	TGTGCCAGCAGCTCCCAAGTGGGACAGGGCAACGAGCAGTACTTC	CASSSQVGQGNEQYF
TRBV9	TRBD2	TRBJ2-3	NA	TGTGCCAGCAGCGTAGTAGGTAGCGGGGGGGCCTTAGATACGCAGTATTTT	CASSVVGSGGALDTQYF
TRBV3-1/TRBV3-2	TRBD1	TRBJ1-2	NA	TGTGCCAGCAGCCAACGACAGGGTAGCTACACCTTC	CASSQRQGSYTF
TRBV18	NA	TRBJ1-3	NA	TGTGCCAGCCAGAGAGCCGATCTAGCCTGGGACACCATATATTTT	CASQRADLAWDTIYF
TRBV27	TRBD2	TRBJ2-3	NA	TGTGCCAGCGGGGGGGGAGGAGTCACAGATACGCAGTATTTT	CASGGGGVTDTQYF
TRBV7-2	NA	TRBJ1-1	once	TGTGCCAGCAGCTTAACAGGGCTCCTTGAAGCTTTCTTT	CASSLTGLLEAFF
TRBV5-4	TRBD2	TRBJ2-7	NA	TGTGCCAGCAGCTTGGGCCCAGCGGGGGAAAAATACTGGGCCCGCGAGCAGTACTTC	CASSLGPAGEKYWAREQYF
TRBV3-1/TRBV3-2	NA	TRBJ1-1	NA	TGTGCCAGCAGCCAAGTACGGGGTAGCTCCACTGAAGCTTTCTTT	CASSQVRGSSTEAFF
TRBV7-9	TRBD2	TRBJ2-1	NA	TGTGCCAGCAGCTTAGGACTAGCGGGAGGTGAGCAGTTCTTC	CASSLGLAGGEQFF
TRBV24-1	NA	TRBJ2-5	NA	TGTGCCACCAGTGATCCGGACTCTCGAGTAGATGAGACCCAGTACTTC	CATSDPDSRVDETQYF
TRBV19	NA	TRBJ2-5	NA	TGTGCCAGCCGAGCCTCAAACAGGGTCTCGGCCCAGTACTTC	CASRASNRVSAQYF